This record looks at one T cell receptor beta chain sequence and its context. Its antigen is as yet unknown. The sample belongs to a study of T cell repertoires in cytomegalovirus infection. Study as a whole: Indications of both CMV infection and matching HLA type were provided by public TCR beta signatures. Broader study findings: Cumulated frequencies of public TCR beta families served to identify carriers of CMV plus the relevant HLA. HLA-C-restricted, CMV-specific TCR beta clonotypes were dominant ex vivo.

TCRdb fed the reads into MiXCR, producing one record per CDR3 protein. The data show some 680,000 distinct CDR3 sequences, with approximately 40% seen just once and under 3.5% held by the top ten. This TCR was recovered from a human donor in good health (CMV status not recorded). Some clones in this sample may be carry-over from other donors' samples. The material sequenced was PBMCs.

As DNA, the CDR3 is TGTGCCAGCAGCCCTCTCGGGAATTCACCCCTCCACTTT. This encodes CASSPLGNSPLHF. The chain has TRBV7-9 and TRBJ1-6; D is ambiguous. With 5 bases removed from V and 7 bases from J, the gap between germline ends came to 9 bases. CDR3 length: 13 amino acids. Germline V gives CDR1 SEHNR, CDR2 FQNEAQ (reference sequence).